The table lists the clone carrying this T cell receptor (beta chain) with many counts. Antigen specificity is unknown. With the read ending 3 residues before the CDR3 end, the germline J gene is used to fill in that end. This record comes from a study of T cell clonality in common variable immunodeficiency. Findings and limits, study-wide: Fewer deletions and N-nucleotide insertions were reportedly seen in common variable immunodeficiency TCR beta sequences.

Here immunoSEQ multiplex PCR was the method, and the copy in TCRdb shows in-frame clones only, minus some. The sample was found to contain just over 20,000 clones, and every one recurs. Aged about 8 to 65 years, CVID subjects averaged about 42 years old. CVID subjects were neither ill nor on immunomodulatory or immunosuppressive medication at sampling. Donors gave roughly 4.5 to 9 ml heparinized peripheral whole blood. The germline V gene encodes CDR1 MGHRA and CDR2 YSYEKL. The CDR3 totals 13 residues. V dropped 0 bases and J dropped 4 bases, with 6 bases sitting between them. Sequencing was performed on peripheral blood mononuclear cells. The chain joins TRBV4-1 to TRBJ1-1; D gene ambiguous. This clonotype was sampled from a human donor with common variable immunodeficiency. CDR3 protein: CASSQDLGTEAFF. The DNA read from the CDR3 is TGCGCCAGCAGCCAAGACCTCGGCACTGAA.